This T cell receptor beta chain was sequenced for a study of blood T cells in healthy people across ages. Regarding the study as a whole: Diversity of TCR beta per million T cells declined in a roughly linear way with age.

Through a sample-barcoded 5' primer and a J-beta primer mix, a second PCR was run for roughly 6 to 12 cycles. Tags on each cDNA molecule came from a template-switch adaptor with 12 random nucleotides. TCRdb analysed the 5' RACE reads with MiXCR anew, one entry per CDR3 protein. Among more than 1,000,000 distinct CDR3 sequences, about 25% were seen once, and the ten largest hold about 0.69%. The V gene's germline CDR1 is KGHDR and CDR2 SFDVKD. This CDR3 comprises 16 residues. Trimming shortened V by 7 bases and J by 3 bases, and 20 bases separated the two germline ends. Points on this clonotype: Its specificity is not known.

The same data also contributed to another study, on T cells of mothers and their children. That report notes: The sample comes from eight or nine healthy Caucasian donors: mothers and children.

The chain combines TRBV24-1 with TRBJ2-5; D might be TRBD2 (6 bases). This TCR was sampled from a girl aged 2-10 years in good health. Sequenced material: blood. For the CDR3, the DNA is TGTGCCACCAGCCCGACTAGTGGATCCAGGAAAGAGACCCAGTACTTC. This sequence encodes CATSPTSGSRKETQYF.